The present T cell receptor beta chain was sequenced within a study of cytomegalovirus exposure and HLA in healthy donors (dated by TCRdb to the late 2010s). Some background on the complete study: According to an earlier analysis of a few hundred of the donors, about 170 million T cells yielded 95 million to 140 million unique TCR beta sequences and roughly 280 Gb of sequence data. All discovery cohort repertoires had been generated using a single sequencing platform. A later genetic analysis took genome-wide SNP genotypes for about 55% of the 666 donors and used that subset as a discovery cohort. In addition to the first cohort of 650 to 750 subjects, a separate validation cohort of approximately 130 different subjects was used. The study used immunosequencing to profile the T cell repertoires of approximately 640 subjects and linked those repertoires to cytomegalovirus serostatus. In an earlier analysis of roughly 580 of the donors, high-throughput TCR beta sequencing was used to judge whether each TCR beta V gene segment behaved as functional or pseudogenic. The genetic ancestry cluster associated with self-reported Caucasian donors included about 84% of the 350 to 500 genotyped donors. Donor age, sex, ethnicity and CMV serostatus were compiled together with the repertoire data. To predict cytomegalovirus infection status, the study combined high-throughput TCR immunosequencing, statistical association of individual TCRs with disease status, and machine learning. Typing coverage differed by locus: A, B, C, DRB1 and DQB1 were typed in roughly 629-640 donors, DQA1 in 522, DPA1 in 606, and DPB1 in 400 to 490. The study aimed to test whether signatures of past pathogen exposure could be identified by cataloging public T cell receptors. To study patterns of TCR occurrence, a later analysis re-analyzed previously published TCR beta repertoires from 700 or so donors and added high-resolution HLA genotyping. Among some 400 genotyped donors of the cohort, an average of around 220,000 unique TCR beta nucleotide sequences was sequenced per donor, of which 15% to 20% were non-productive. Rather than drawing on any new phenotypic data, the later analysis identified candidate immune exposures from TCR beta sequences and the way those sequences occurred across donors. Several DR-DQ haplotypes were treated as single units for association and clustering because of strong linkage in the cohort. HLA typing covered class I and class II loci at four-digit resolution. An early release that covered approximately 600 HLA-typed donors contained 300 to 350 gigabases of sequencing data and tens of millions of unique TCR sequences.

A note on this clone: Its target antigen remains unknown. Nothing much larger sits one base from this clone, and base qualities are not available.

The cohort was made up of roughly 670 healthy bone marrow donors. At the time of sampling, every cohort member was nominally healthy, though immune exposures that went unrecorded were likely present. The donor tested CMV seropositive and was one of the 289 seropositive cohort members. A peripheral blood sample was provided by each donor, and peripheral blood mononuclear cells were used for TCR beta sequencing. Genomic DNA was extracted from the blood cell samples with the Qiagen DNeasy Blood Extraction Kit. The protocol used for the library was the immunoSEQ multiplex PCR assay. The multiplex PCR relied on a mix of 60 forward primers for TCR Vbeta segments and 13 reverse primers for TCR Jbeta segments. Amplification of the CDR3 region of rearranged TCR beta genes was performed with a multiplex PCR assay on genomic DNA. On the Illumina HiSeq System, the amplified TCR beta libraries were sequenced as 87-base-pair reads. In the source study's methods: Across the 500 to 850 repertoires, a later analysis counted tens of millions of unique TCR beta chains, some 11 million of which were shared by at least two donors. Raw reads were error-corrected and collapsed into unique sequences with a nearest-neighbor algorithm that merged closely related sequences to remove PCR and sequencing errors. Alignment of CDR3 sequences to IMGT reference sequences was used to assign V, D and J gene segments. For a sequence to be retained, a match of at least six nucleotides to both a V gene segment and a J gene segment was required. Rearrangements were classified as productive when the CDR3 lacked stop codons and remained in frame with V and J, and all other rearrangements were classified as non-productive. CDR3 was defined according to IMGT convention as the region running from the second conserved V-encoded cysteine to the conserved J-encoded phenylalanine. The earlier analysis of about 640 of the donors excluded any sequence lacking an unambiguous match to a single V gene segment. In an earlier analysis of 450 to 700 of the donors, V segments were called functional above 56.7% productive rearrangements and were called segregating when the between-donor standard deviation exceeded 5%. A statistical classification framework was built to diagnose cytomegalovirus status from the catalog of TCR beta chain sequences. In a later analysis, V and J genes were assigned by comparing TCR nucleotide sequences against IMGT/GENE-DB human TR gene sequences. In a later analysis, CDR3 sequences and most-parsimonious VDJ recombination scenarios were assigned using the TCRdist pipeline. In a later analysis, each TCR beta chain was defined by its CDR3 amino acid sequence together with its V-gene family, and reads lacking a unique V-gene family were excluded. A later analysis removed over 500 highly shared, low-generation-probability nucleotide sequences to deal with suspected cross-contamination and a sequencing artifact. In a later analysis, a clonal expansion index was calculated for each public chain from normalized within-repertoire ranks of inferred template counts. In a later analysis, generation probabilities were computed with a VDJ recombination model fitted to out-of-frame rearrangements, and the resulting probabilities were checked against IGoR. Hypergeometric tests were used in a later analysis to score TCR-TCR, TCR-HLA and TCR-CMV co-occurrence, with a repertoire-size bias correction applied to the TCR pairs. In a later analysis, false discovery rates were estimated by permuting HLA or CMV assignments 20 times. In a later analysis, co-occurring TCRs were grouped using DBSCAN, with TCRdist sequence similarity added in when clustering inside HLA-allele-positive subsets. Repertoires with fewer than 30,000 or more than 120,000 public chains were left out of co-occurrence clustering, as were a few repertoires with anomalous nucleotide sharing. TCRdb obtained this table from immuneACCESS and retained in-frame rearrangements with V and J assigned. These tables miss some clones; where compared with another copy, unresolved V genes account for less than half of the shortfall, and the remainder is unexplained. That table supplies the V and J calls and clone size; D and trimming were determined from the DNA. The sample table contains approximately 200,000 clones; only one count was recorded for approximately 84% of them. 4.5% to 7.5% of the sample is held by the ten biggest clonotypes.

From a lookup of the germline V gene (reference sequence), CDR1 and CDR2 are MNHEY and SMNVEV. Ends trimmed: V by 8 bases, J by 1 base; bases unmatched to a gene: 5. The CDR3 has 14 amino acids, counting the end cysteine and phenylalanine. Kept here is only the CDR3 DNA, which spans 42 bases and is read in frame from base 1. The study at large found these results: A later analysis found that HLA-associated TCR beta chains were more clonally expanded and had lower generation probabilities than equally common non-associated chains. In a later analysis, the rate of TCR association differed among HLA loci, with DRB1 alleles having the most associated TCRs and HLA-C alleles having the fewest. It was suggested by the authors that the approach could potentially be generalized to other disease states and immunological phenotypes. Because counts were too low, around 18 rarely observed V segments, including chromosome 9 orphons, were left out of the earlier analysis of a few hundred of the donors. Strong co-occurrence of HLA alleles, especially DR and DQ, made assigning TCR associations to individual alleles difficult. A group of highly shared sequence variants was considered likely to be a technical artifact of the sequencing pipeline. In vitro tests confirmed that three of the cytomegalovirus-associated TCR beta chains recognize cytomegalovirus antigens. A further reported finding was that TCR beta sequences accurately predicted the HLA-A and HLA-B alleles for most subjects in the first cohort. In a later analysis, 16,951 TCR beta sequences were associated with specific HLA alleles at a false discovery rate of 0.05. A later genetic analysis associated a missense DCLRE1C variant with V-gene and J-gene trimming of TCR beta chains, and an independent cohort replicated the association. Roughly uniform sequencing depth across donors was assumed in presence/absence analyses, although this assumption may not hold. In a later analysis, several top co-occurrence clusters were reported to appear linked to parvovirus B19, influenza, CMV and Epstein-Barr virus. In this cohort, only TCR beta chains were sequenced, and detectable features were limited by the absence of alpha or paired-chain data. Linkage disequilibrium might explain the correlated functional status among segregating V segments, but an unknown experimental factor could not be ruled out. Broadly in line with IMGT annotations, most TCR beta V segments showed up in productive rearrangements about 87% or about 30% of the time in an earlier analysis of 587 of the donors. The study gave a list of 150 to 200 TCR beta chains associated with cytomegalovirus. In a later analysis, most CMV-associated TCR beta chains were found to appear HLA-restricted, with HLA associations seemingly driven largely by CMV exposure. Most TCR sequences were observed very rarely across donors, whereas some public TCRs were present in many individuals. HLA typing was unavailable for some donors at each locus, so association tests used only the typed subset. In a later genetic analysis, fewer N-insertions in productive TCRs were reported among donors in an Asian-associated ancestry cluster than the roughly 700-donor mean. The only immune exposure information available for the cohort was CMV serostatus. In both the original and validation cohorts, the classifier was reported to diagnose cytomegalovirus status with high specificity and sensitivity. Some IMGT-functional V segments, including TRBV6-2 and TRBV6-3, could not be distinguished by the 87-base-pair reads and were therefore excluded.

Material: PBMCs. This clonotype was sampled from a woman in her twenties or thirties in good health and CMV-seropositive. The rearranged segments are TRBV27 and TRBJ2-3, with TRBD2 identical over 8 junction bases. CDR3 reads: CASSSGYRTDTQYF. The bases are TGTGCCAGCTCTAGCGGGTACCGCACAGATACGCAGTATTTT.